The TCR beta chain described here comes from a study of regulatory T cells in long-lasting Graves disease. General observations from the study: Whereas new patients shared some 990 public clonotypes, persistent patients shared more, at about 3,000.

This clonotype was counted only a few times. The antigen remains unidentified. V trimming: 7 bases; J trimming: 9 bases; junction bases outside the gene matches: 7. Germline-derived CDR1 and CDR2 are LNHDA and SQIVND (reference sequence). The CDR3 sequence is 14 residues long. The time point was: newly diagnosed GD, antithyroid drugs for less than 3 months. PBMC RNA was the source of the TCR library. TCR beta libraries were built with iRepertoire HTBI primers and Arm-PCR of CDR3 regions. TCRdb used MiXCR to reprocess the multiplex PCR reads, holding one entry per CDR3 protein. The sample includes 400,000 to 650,000 distinct CDR3 sequences, around 15% of them seen just once. These data are also associated with another study on T cells in Graves' hyperthyroidism and ophthalmopathy.

The sequence derives from a woman aged 40 to 65 with Graves disease. The V and J genes are TRBV19 and TRBJ1-6; the match to TRBD1 covers 9 bases. This sample comprised peripheral blood mononuclear cells (PBMCs), obtained at new diagnosis, from a patient treated with antithyroid drugs. CDR3 in amino acids: CASTTGTGISPLHF. The CDR3 nucleotides read TGTGCCAGTACTACCGGGACAGGGATTTCACCCCTCCACTTT.